The rows below give T cell receptor beta chains drawn from one sample of a study of blood T cell repertoires in COVID-19. Measured with immunoSEQ multiplex PCR; TCRdb has only the in-frame clones, and not every one. The sample holds 90,000 to 120,000 clones, approximately 92% seen once. The sample taken for sequencing was peripheral blood. The receptors come from a man aged 65 to 85 with acute or convalescent COVID-19. Each CDR3 is given with its conserved first and last residue. A D gene is named only where the DNA matches it firmly. Rows give clone size only sometimes, using once, few, many, or a class for an expanded clone.

>once|TRBJ2-5|NA|TRBV12-5
CASASRWGEETQYF
TGTGCTAGTGCCAGTAGGTGGGGGGAGGAGACCCAGTACTTC
>NA|TRBJ1-3|TRBD1|TRBV5-1
CASSLGTGGNTIYF
TGCGCCAGCAGCTTGGGGACAGGGGGAAACACCATATATTTT
>NA|TRBJ2-7|TRBD2|TRBV28
CASSPPGLAGSYEQYF
TGTGCCAGCAGTCCACCGGGACTAGCGGGCTCCTACGAGCAGTACTTC
>once|TRBJ1-6|NA|TRBV28
CASSLSAWRSPLHF
TGTGCCAGCAGTTTGTCTGCTTGGCGGTCACCCCTCCACTTT
>NA|TRBJ2-2|NA|TRBV7-9
CASSSPGLRNTGELFF
TGTGCCAGCAGCTCACCGGGACTTCGAAACACCGGGGAGCTGTTTTTT
>NA|TRBJ1-5|NA|TRBV27
CASSFRGNQPQHF
TGTGCCAGCAGTTTCCGGGGCAATCAGCCCCAGCATTTT
>NA|TRBJ2-7|TRBD1|TRBV27
CASSLPGGNEQYF
TGTGCCAGCAGTTTACCAGGGGGCAACGAGCAGTACTTC
>once|TRBJ2-5|TRBD2|TRBV4-2
CASSQDRSGGETQYF
TGTGCCAGCAGCCAAGATCGGTCGGGAGGCGAGACCCAGTACTTC
>NA|TRBJ1-1|NA|TRBV24-1
CATSDLQDTEKNTEAFF
TGTGCCACCAGTGATTTGCAGGACACGGAGAAGAACACTGAAGCTTTCTTT
>NA|TRBJ1-2|NA|TRBV5-1
CASSLGFEGYTF
TGCGCCAGCAGCTTGGGGTTCGAGGGCTACACCTTC
>once|TRBJ2-3|TRBD2|TRBV7-2
CASSLPRTSGGAKDTQYF
TGTGCCAGCAGCTTACCTAGGACTAGCGGGGGGGCCAAAGATACGCAGTATTTT
>NA|TRBJ2-2|NA|TRBV27
CASSWGAAGELFF
TGTGCCAGCAGTTGGGGAGCGGCCGGGGAGCTGTTTTTT
>NA|TRBJ1-3|NA|TRBV12-5
CASGLWGSAGNTIYF
TGTGCTAGTGGTTTGTGGGGCTCGGCTGGAAACACCATATATTTT
>NA|TRBJ1-2|NA|TRBV15
CATSRDTTDGYTF
TGTGCCACCAGCAGAGATACCACGGATGGCTACACCTTC
>once|TRBJ1-4|TRBD1|TRBV19
CASSRQGTKRGGEKLFF
TGTGCCAGTAGCCGACAGGGAACGAAAAGGGGAGGTGAAAAACTGTTTTTT
>NA|TRBJ1-1|TRBD1|TRBV7-9
CASRSTGVYTEAFF
TGTGCCAGCAGGTCCACAGGGGTCTACACTGAAGCTTTCTTT
>NA|TRBJ1-2|NA|TRBV4-2
CASSQGVFYGYTF
TGTGCCAGCAGCCAAGGAGTGTTCTATGGCTACACCTTC
>NA|TRBJ2-5|TRBD2|TRBV5-6
CASSLGLAGEETQYF
TGTGCCAGCAGCTTGGGACTAGCGGGAGAAGAGACCCAGTACTTC
>NA|TRBJ2-3|TRBD1|TRBV5-1
CASRPQTGAGTDTQYF
TGCGCCAGCAGGCCACAAACAGGGGCGGGCACAGATACGCAGTATTTT
>NA|TRBJ1-5|TRBD1|TRBV2
CASRRQGGFQPQHF
TGTGCCAGCAGACGACAGGGGGGGTTTCAGCCCCAGCATTTT
>NA|TRBJ1-1|NA|TRBV10-3
CAISEFGGHTEAFF
TGTGCCATCAGTGAGTTCGGGGGGCACACTGAAGCTTTCTTT
>NA|TRBJ2-5|NA|TRBV7-9
CASSHRGYQETQYF
TGTGCCAGCAGCCATAGGGGATATCAAGAGACCCAGTACTTC
>NA|TRBJ2-2|NA|TRBV5-8
CASSLAGALAHTGELFF
TGTGCCAGCAGCTTGGCCGGTGCGCTAGCGCACACCGGGGAGCTGTTTTTT
>once|TRBJ1-2|NA|TRBV27
CASSLIGGDRYGYTF
TGTGCCAGCAGTTTAATAGGGGGTGACCGTTATGGCTACACCTTC
>NA|TRBJ2-7|TRBD2|TRBV7-2
CASSSGLVSYEQYF
TGTGCCAGCAGCTCTGGACTAGTCTCCTACGAGCAGTACTTC
>NA|TRBJ2-2|NA|TRBV11-3
CASSPRRGQNTGELFF
TGTGCCAGCAGCCCCCGCCGCGGACAGAACACCGGGGAGCTGTTTTTT
>NA|TRBJ1-3|TRBD1|TRBV11-3
CASSSLEPRGLGNTIYF
TGTGCCAGCAGCTCGTTAGAGCCGAGGGGGCTTGGAAACACCATATATTTT
>NA|TRBJ1-5|NA|TRBV11-3
CASSLGPLRNQPQHF
TGTGCCAGCAGCCTAGGACCATTGAGGAATCAGCCCCAGCATTTT
>NA|TRBJ1-1|NA|TRBV28
CASLGATEAFF
TGTGCCAGCCTTGGGGCCACTGAAGCTTTCTTT
>NA|TRBJ2-5|NA|TRBV6-6
CASSYSFGGRETQYF
TGTGCCAGCAGTTACTCGTTCGGGGGACGGGAGACCCAGTACTTC
>NA|TRBJ2-1|TRBD2|TRBV6-6
CASSYPPGGGYNEQFF
TGTGCCAGCAGTTACCCTCCGGGGGGTGGCTACAATGAGCAGTTCTTC
>NA|TRBJ2-5|NA|TRBV11-3
CASSSRGTGRETQYF
TGTGCCAGCAGCTCGAGGGGGACCGGCCGGGAGACCCAGTACTTC
>NA|TRBJ1-4|NA|TRBV6-1
CASSEGRGGEKLFF
TGTGCCAGCAGTGAAGGAAGGGGTGGCGAAAAACTGTTTTTT
>NA|TRBJ1-2|NA|TRBV29-1
CSTYFRGSDGYTF
TGCAGCACATATTTCAGGGGCTCGGATGGCTACACCTTC
>NA|TRBJ2-1|TRBD2|TRBV10-2
CASSERLAGGPADEQFF
TGCGCCAGCAGTGAGCGTCTAGCGGGGGGGCCAGCGGATGAGCAGTTCTTC
>NA|TRBJ2-1|NA|TRBV5-1
CASSLARGSYNEQFF
TGCGCCAGCAGCTTAGCAAGGGGCTCCTACAATGAGCAGTTCTTC
>NA|TRBJ1-5|NA|TRBV7-9
CASSLVAGASNQPQHF
TGTGCCAGCAGCTTAGTTGCAGGGGCCAGCAATCAGCCCCAGCATTTT
>NA|TRBJ1-1|NA|TRBV12-3/TRBV12-4
CASTLGRRRDAFF
TGTGCCAGCACCTTGGGCAGGAGGAGAGACGCTTTCTTT
>NA|TRBJ2-5|NA|TRBV10-3
CAISVQGQETQYF
TGTGCCATCAGTGTCCAGGGGCAAGAGACCCAGTACTTC
>NA|TRBJ1-1|TRBD1|TRBV20-1
CSASRQGRNTEAFF
TGCAGTGCTAGTAGACAGGGTAGGAACACTGAAGCTTTCTTT
>NA|TRBJ2-1|NA|TRBV12-3/TRBV12-4
CASETQGNGEQFF
TGTGCCAGCGAAACACAGGGTAACGGTGAGCAGTTCTTC
>NA|TRBJ2-3|NA|TRBV7-2
CASSYGLGTDTQYF
TGTGCCAGCAGCTACGGACTGGGCACAGATACGCAGTATTTT
>NA|TRBJ2-3|NA|TRBV5-1
CASSSDLGADTQYF
TGCGCCAGCAGCTCGGACTTGGGGGCGGATACGCAGTATTTT
>NA|TRBJ2-7|NA|TRBV5-6
CASSSGQYEQYF
TGTGCCAGCAGCTCAGGACAGTACGAGCAGTACTTC
>NA|TRBJ2-1|NA|TRBV7-2
CASSFNGKRYNEQFF
TGTGCCAGCAGCTTTAACGGGAAAAGGTACAATGAGCAGTTCTTC
>NA|TRBJ2-3|TRBD1|TRBV4-3
CASSQDGQAPDTQYF
TGCGCCAGCAGCCAAGACGGACAGGCCCCAGATACGCAGTATTTT
>few|TRBJ2-7|NA|TRBV30
CAWSVFYYEQYF
TGTGCCTGGAGTGTCTTTTATTACGAGCAGTACTTC
>NA|TRBJ1-4|TRBD1|TRBV6-6
CASRLGTGPNEKLFF
TGTGCCAGCAGGCTCGGGACAGGACCGAATGAAAAACTGTTTTTT
>NA|TRBJ2-1|TRBD2|TRBV7-2
CASSLGTSYNEQFF
TGTGCCAGCAGCTTAGGGACTAGCTACAATGAGCAGTTCTTC
>NA|TRBJ2-2|NA|TRBV4-1
CASSQDKDMANTGELFF
TGCGCCAGCAGCCAAGATAAGGACATGGCTAACACCGGGGAGCTGTTTTTT
>NA|TRBJ2-5|TRBD1|TRBV6-7
CASKGQAVETQYF
TGTGCCAGCAAGGGACAGGCGGTGGAGACCCAGTACTTC
>NA|TRBJ1-6|TRBD1|TRBV30
CAWSRSDRVSPLHF
TGTGCCTGGAGTCGCTCGGACAGGGTTTCACCCCTCCACTTT
>NA|TRBJ1-5|NA|TRBV6-5
CASSYGRGQPQHF
TGTGCCAGCAGTTACGGCAGGGGTCAGCCCCAGCATTTT
>NA|TRBJ1-6|NA|TRBV3-1/TRBV3-2
CASSKGLSNSPLHF
TGTGCCAGCAGTAAAGGACTCAGTAATTCACCCCTCCACTTT